The 3 T cell receptor beta chains reported below all come from one sample, sequenced in a study of identical twins. TCRdb ran MiXCR on the 5' RACE reads and lists one entry per CDR3 protein. Here the sample spans approximately 1.8 million distinct CDR3 sequences, about 32% being singletons. The sample taken for sequencing was cord blood. The receptors derive from a newborn girl in good health.

CDR3 coding DNA: TGTGCCAGCAGCCCCGTAGGGGGCAACACCGGGGAGCTGTTTTTT. This encodes CASSPVGGNTGELFF. This chain links TRBV14 with TRBJ2-2, with 7 bases fitting TRBD1. The germline V gene has CDR1 SGHDN and CDR2 FVKESK. This CDR3 has 15 amino acids. V shed 4 bases and J 2 bases; nucleotides not matched to a gene: 4.

The CDR3 is CATSDPGTGGDTGELFF. In DNA form, the CDR3 reads TGTGCCACCAGTGATCCCGGGACAGGGGGCGACACCGGGGAGCTGTTTTTT. The chain joins TRBV24-1 to TRBJ2-2; 12 bases map to TRBD1. The CDR3 extends over 17 amino acids. Germline loops: CDR1 KGHDR, CDR2 SFDVKD. The V gene end was trimmed by 3 bases and the J gene end by 3 bases; junction bases not matched to a gene: 4.

The chain uses TRBV19 and TRBJ2-2, with D unresolved. V lost 5 bases to trimming and J lost 0 bases, with 16 bases between them. Germline V gives CDR1 LNHDA, CDR2 SQIVND (reference sequence). CDR3 length equals 17 residues. CDR3 amino acids: CASSLWSGKANTGELFF. The CDR3 DNA sequence: TGTGCCAGTAGTCTTTGGTCGGGTAAGGCGAACACCGGGGAGCTGTTTTTT.